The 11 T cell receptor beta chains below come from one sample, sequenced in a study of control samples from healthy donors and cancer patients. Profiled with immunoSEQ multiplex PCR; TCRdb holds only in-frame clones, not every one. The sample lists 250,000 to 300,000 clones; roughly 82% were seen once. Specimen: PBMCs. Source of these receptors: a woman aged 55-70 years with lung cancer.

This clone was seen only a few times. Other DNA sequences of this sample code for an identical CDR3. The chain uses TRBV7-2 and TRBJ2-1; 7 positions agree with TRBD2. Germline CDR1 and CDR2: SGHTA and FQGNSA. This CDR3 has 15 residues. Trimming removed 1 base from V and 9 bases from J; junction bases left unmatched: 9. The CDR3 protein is CASSLVGGRVGEQFF. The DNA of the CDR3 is TGTGCCAGCAGCTTAGTCGGCGGGAGAGTGGGTGAGCAGTTCTTC.

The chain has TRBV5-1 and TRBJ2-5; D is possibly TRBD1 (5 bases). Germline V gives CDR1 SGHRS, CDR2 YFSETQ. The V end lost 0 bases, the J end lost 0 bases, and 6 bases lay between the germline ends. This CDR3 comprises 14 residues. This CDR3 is CASSLEGNQETQYF. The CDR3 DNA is TGCGCCAGCAGCTTGGAGGGGAACCAAGAGACCCAGTACTTC.

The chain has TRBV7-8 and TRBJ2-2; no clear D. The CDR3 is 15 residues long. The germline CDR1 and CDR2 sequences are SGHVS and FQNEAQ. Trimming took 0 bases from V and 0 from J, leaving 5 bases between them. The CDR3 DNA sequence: TGTGCCAGCAGCTTAGCGGGTCCGAACACCGGGGAGCTGTTTTTT. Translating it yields CASSLAGPNTGELFF.

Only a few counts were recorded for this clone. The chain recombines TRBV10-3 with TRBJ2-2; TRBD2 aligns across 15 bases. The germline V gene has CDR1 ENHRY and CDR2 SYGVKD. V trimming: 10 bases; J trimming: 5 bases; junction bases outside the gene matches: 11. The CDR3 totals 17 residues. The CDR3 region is CASGLAGGISGTGELFF. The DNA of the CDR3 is TGTGCCAGCGGACTAGCGGGAGGGATCTCAGGGACCGGGGAGCTGTTTTTT.

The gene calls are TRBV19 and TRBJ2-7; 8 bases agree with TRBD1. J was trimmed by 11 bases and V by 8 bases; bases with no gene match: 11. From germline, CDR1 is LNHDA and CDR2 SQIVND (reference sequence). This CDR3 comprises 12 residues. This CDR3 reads CASGAGGTSEYF. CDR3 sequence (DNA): TGTGCCAGTGGTGCAGGGGGCACCTCGGAGTACTTC.

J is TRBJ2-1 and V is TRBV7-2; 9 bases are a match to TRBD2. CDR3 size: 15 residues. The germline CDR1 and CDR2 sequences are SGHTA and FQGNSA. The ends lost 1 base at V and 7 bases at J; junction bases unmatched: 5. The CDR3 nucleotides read TGTGCCAGCAGCTTAGGCGGGGGGGCGAGTAATGAGCAGTTCTTC. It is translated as CASSLGGGASNEQFF.

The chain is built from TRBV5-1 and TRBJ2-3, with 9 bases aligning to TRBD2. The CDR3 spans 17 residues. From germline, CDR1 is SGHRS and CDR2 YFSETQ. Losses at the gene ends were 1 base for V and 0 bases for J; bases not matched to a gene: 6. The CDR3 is CASSLRSGGASTDTQYF. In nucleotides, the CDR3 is TGCGCCAGCAGCTTGCGTAGCGGGGGAGCTAGCACAGATACGCAGTATTTT. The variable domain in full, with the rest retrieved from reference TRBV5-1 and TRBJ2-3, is KAGVTQTPRYLIKTRGQQVTLSCSPISGHRSVSWYQQTPGQGLQFLFEYFSETQRNKGNFPGRFSGRQFSNSRSEMNVSTLELGDSALYLCASSLRSGGASTDTQYFGPGTRLTVL.

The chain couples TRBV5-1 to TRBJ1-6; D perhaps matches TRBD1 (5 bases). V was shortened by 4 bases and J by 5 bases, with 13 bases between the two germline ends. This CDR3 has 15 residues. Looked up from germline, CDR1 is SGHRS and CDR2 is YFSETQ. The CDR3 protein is CASSPGTGNNSPLHF. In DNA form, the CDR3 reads TGCGCCAGCAGCCCTGGGACCGGCAATAATTCACCCCTCCACTTT.

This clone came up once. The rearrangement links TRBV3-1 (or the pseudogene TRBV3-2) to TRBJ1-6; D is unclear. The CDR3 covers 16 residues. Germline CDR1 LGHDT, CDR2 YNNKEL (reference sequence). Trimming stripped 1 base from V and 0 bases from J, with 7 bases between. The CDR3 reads CASSQASNSYNSPLHF. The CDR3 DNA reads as TGTGCCAGCAGCCAAGCTTCGAACTCCTATAATTCACCCCTCCACTTT.

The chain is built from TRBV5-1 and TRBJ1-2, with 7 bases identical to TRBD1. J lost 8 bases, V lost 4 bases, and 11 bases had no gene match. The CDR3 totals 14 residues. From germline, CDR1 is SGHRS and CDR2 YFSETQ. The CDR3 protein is CASSTGTEGVGYTF. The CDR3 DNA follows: TGCGCCAGCAGCACCGGGACAGAGGGCGTGGGCTACACCTTC. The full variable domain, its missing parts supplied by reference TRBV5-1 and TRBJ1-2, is KAGVTQTPRYLIKTRGQQVTLSCSPISGHRSVSWYQQTPGQGLQFLFEYFSETQRNKGNFPGRFSGRQFSNSRSEMNVSTLELGDSALYLCASSTGTEGVGYTFGSGTRLTVV.

The CDR3, as DNA: TGTGCCAGCAGCCAAGGACAGGGAAGCGGTAATGAAAAACTGTTTTTT. Encoded protein: CASSQGQGSGNEKLFF. The chain links TRBV3-1 (or the pseudogene TRBV3-2) to TRBJ1-4, with 7 bases matching TRBD1. V lost 1 base to trimming and J lost 4 bases; unmatched junction nucleotides: 6. The CDR3 contains 16 residues. Germline V gives CDR1 LGHDT, CDR2 YNNKEL (reference sequence).